The entry that follows covers one T cell receptor (beta chain) sequence. Its cognate antigen is unknown. Other DNA sequences in this sample translate to the same CDR3. This sample stems from a study of shared clonotypes between healthy human individuals. Points from the study as a whole: Compared with memory subsets, naive subsets generally had larger estimated richness.

V was pared by 0 bases and J by 3 bases, with 7 bases between. Per germline, CDR1 SGHRS and CDR2 YFSETQ. The CDR3 consists of 14 residues. Adult Caucasians living in Nashville, Tennessee made up all of the donors. Assay: immunoSEQ multiplex PCR; the TCRdb copy retains only in-frame clones and omits some. Of a few million clones detected, approximately 95% appear once; the ten largest clones hold roughly 0.36%. The receptor's source is a man younger than 35 in good health. Some clones in this sample may be carry-over from other donors' samples. This chain uses TRBV5-1 with TRBJ1-5; a weak D match, TRBD1 (5 bases). Sequencing used naive CD4+ T cells from PBMCs. The subset was: CD45RA+ positively selected. CDR3 region: CASSLGQPNQPQHF. CDR3 sequence (DNA): TGCGCCAGCAGCTTGGGACAGCCCAATCAGCCCCAGCATTTT.